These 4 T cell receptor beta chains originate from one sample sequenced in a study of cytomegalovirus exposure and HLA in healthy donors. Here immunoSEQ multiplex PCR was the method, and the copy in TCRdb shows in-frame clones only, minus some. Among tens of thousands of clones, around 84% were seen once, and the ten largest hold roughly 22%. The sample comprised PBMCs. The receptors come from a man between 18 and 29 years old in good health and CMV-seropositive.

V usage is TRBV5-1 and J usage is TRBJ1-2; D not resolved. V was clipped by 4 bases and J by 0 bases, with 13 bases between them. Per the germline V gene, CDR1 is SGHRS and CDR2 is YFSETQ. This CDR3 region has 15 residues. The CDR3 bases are TGCGCCAGCAGCCCAAGGACTGAGACTAACTATGGCTACACCTTC. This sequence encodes CASSPRTETNYGYTF.

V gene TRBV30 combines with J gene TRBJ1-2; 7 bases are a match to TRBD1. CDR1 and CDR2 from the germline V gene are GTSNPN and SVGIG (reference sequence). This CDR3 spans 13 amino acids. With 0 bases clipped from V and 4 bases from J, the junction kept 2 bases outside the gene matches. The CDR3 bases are TGTGCCTGGAGTGTAGGGGGCCCCTATGGCTACACCTTC. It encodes CAWSVGGPYGYTF.

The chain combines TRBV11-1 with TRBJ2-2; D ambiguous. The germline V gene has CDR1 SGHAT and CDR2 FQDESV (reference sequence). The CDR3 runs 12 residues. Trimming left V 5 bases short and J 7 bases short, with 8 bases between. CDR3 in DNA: TGTGCCAGCAGCCGCTATGGCGGGGAGCTGTTTTTT. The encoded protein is CASSRYGGELFF.

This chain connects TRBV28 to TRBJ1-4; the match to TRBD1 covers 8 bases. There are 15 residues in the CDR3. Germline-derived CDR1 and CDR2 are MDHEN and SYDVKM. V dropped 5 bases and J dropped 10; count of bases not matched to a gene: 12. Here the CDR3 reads CASSPYNQGAGKLFF. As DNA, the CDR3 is TGTGCCAGCAGTCCCTACAACCAGGGGGCCGGAAAACTGTTTTTT.